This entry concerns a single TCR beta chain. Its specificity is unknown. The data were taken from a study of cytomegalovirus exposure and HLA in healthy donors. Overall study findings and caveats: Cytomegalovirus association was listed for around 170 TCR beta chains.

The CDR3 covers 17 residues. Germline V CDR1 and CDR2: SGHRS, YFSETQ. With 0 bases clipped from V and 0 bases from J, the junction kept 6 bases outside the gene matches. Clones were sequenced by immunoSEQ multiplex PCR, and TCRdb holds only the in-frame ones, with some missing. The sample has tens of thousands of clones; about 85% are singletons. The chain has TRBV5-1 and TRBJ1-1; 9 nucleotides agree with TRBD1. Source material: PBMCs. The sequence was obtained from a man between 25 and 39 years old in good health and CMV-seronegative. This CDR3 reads CASSLVVRTGVNTEAFF. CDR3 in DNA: TGCGCCAGCAGCTTGGTGGTTAGGACAGGGGTGAACACTGAAGCTTTCTTT.